The 6 T cell receptor beta chains presented below share a single source sample, sequenced in a study of shared clonotypes between healthy human individuals. Generated by immunoSEQ multiplex PCR, the TCRdb table keeps only in-frame clones and is missing some. The sample holds roughly 2.5 million clones, more than 80% seen once. What was sequenced was naive CD4+ T cells sorted from blood. Documented subset: CD45RA+ positively selected. The receptors originated from a man between 18 and 29 years old in good health.

The rearrangement joins TRBV7-6 to TRBJ2-4; 9 bases map to TRBD2. The CDR3 covers 15 residues. V was pared by 11 bases and J by 7 bases, with 15 bases of the junction left unmatched. Per germline, CDR1 SGHVS and CDR2 FNYEAQ. The CDR3 bases are TGTGCCCTACCGGGTAGCGGGAGTATGGGCAACATTCAGTACTTC. This translates into CALPGSGSMGNIQYF. The whole variable domain, filled in from reference TRBV7-6 and TRBJ2-4, reads GAGVSQSPRYKVTKRGQDVALRCDPISGHVSLYWYRQALGQGPEFLTYFNYEAQQDKSGLPNDRFSAERPEGSISTLTIQRTEQRDSAMYRCALPGSGSMGNIQYFGAGTRLSVL.

As regards this clone: The same CDR3 can be traced to other DNA sequences in this sample. The J gene is TRBJ2-3, the V gene TRBV5-1; no reliable D call. From germline, CDR1 is SGHRS and CDR2 YFSETQ. CDR3 length equals 14 residues. V was shortened by 0 bases and J by 0 bases, with 5 bases between the two germline ends. The CDR3: CASSLELSTDTQYF. The CDR3 nucleotides read TGCGCCAGCAGCTTGGAGTTGAGCACAGATACGCAGTATTTT.

The chain joins TRBV10-3 to TRBJ2-5, with 8 bases lining up with TRBD1. There are 12 residues in the CDR3. After removal of 7 bases from V and 3 bases from J, the junction contained 1 base not matched to a gene. Looked up from germline, CDR1 is ENHRY and CDR2 is SYGVKD. The CDR3 loop reads CAIKGQEETQYF. As DNA, the CDR3 is TGTGCCATCAAGGGACAGGAAGAGACCCAGTACTTC.

The chain links TRBV2 to TRBJ1-1; no definite D call. Trimming stripped 6 bases from V and 5 bases from J, with 22 bases between. The germline V gene has CDR1 SNHLY and CDR2 FYNNEI. CDR3 length equals 16 residues. Here the CDR3 reads CASSLAQPLRSTEAFF. The CDR3 bases are TGTGCCAGCAGCCTGGCCCAGCCTCTAAGGAGTACTGAAGCTTTCTTT.

The chain carries TRBV18 and TRBJ2-1; 8 positions match TRBD2. The CDR3 runs to 16 residues. V lost 3 bases, J lost 0 bases, and 4 bases stayed unmatched. Germline assignment: CDR1 KGHSH and CDR2 LQKENI. CDR3 nucleotides: TGTGCCAGCTCACCCTCGCGGGGGGCCTCCTACAATGAGCAGTTCTTC. As protein: CASSPSRGASYNEQFF.

The rearrangement joins TRBV11-1 to TRBJ2-1; either TRBD1 or TRBD2 may fit D (6 bases each). Germline CDR1 and CDR2: SGHAT and FQDESV (reference sequence). This CDR3 comprises 12 residues. V shed 4 bases and J shed 7 bases, with 8 bases lying between them. Here the CDR3 reads CASSSGANEQFF. The CDR3 region has the DNA TGTGCCAGCAGCTCGGGGGCGAATGAGCAGTTCTTC.